Shown below are 12 T cell receptor beta chains from a single sample sequenced in a study of T cell responses to AZD1222 COVID-19 vaccine. Using immunoSEQ multiplex PCR, the repertoire was profiled, and TCRdb retains in-frame clones only, with some absent. Among 140,000 to 150,000 clones, approximately 85% were seen once, and the ten largest hold around 8%. Here the sequenced sample was peripheral blood, taken on day 0 of AZD1222 vaccination. The receptors were gathered from an adult in good health.

This chain connects TRBV7-8 to TRBJ2-7, with D perhaps being TRBD1 or TRBD2 (5 bases each). The V gene lost 5 bases and the J gene lost 0 bases, with 11 bases spanning the gap. The CDR3 sequence is 14 residues long. Per the germline V gene, CDR1 is SGHVS and CDR2 is FQNEAQ. Written as DNA, the CDR3 is TGTGCCAGCAGCCCGGGACGGTTCTCCTACGAGCAGTACTTC. Translating it yields CASSPGRFSYEQYF.

The chain uses TRBV14 and TRBJ1-1; possible D gene TRBD1, 5 bases. The CDR3 sequence is 10 residues long. The V end was cut by 8 bases, the J end by 8 bases, with 9 bases between. Germline V gives CDR1 SGHDN, CDR2 FVKESK. As DNA, the CDR3 is TGTGCCAGCGGGGGACCCGAAGCTTTCTTT. Encoded protein: CASGGPEAFF.

V usage is TRBV7-2 and J usage is TRBJ2-3; D unclear. V dropped 3 bases and J dropped 8 bases, with 3 bases sitting between them. This CDR3 spans 10 amino acids. CDR1 and CDR2 from the germline V gene are SGHTA and FQGNSA. This CDR3 reads CASSFRTQYF. The CDR3 nucleotides read TGTGCCAGCAGCTTCCGTACGCAGTATTTT.

J is TRBJ2-1 and V is TRBV10-3; the D gene is possibly TRBD2 (5 bases). Germline V gene data show CDR1 as ENHRY and CDR2 as SYGVKD. The V gene lost 4 bases and the J gene lost 4 bases, with 14 bases spanning the gap. The CDR3 consists of 15 residues. The CDR3 reads CAISGGSKRYNEQFF. The CDR3 nucleotides are TGTGCCATCAGTGGAGGGTCCAAGAGGTACAATGAGCAGTTCTTC.

The rearrangement uses TRBV28 and TRBJ1-5, with a possible D match to TRBD1 (6 bases). V shed 5 bases and J shed 6 bases, with 8 bases lying between them. This CDR3 has 12 residues. Germline CDR1 reads MDHEN; CDR2 reads SYDVKM. The DNA for the CDR3 is TGTGCCAGCAGTCCCAGGGGTCAGCCCCAGCATTTT. Protein sequence: CASSPRGQPQHF.

This clone has a single count. The chain has TRBV29-1 and TRBJ2-6; tentatively, D is TRBD2 (6 bases). CDR1 and CDR2 from the germline V gene are SQVTM and ANQGSEA. Deletions cut 7 bases from V and 2 bases from J, with 9 bases between. The CDR3 covers 13 residues. CDR3 DNA: TGCAGCGGGAGGGAAGCTGGGGCCAACGTCCTGACTTTC. It translates to CSGREAGANVLTF. Using reference TRBV29-1 and TRBJ2-6 for the parts outside the CDR3, the full variable domain is SAVISQKPSRDICQRGTSLTIQCQVDSQVTMMFWYRQQPGQSLTLIATANQGSEATYESGFVIDKFPISRPNLTFSTLTVSNMSPEDSSIYLCSGREAGANVLTFGAGSRLTVL.

The chain combines TRBV18 with TRBJ1-4; 10 bases are shared with TRBD1. Trimming at V came to 6 bases and at J to 11 bases, leaving 6 bases not matched to a gene. The CDR3 runs 13 residues. Per the germline V gene, CDR1 is KGHSH and CDR2 is LQKENI. The CDR3 reads CASSKDRGNKLFF. In DNA form, the CDR3 reads TGTGCCAGCTCCAAGGACAGGGGGAATAAACTGTTTTTT.

This rearrangement joins TRBV13 to TRBJ2-7; D is possibly TRBD2 (5 bases). Germline V CDR1 and CDR2: PRHDT, FYEKMQ (reference sequence). CDR3 length: 16 amino acids. Trimming took 5 bases from V and 2 from J, leaving 19 bases between them. The CDR3 is CASSPTTLTIPYEQYF. The CDR3 bases are TGTGCCAGCAGCCCTACTACGCTGACTATCCCCTACGAGCAGTACTTC.

CDR3: CSVEYLVEQFF. CDR3 nucleotide sequence: TGCAGCGTTGAATATCTGGTCGAGCAGTTCTTC. The rearrangement links TRBV29-1 to TRBJ2-1; D remains ambiguous. The CDR3 is 11 amino acids. Trimming took 2 bases from V and 10 from J, leaving 9 bases between them. Germline V gene lookup returns CDR1 SQVTM and CDR2 ANQGSEA.

This chain uses TRBV3-1 (or the pseudogene TRBV3-2) with TRBJ2-7; D is possibly TRBD2 (6 bases). The length of the CDR3 is 15 residues. CDR1 and CDR2 from the germline V gene are LGHDT and YNNKEL (reference sequence). The V end lost 1 base, the J end lost 2 bases, and 12 bases lay between the germline ends. CDR3 DNA: TGTGCCAGCAGCCAAGTGGGGGGATCGGCCTACGAGCAGTACTTC. Translated, it gives CASSQVGGSAYEQYF.

This clone was detected a few times. The chain employs TRBV6-5 and TRBJ2-5; possibly TRBD2 for D (6 bases). The CDR3 covers 13 residues. Germline CDR1 MNHEY, CDR2 SVGAGI. The germline V and J ends were trimmed by 7 bases and 5 bases, with 14 bases remaining between them. The CDR3 reads CASTSAGRETQYF. The DNA for the CDR3 is TGTGCCAGCACCTCTGCGGGGAGGGAGACCCAGTACTTC.

The rearrangement uses TRBV3-1 (or the pseudogene TRBV3-2) and TRBJ1-2, with 7 nucleotides matching TRBD1. CDR3 length equals 14 residues. Germline V gene data show CDR1 as LGHDT and CDR2 as YNNKEL (reference sequence). V lost 1 base to trimming and J lost 4 bases; unmatched junction nucleotides: 3. The CDR3 loop reads CASSQGTGIYGYTF. The CDR3 bases are TGTGCCAGCAGCCAAGGGACAGGTATCTATGGCTACACCTTC.